Given below is one T cell receptor beta chain in context. Its antigen is currently unknown. Sequencing used immunoSEQ multiplex PCR; TCRdb keeps in-frame clones, though not all of them. The sample records about 150,000 clones, 70% to 90% being singletons. The CDR3 is made up of 13 amino acids. V shed 5 bases and J 5 bases; nucleotides not matched to a gene: 0. These data belong to a study of T cell responses to AZD1222 COVID-19 vaccine. Study-wide background: Researchers grouped second doses given at about 4 or about 12 weeks into one pool.

Notes on the study in general: Baseline antibody screening turned up just a handful of seropositive AZD1222 recipients.

This sample comprised peripheral blood, obtained on day 0 of AZD1222 vaccination. The origin of this receptor is an adult in good health. The gene calls are TRBV12-3 or TRBV12-4 and TRBJ2-5, with TRBD2 identical over 12 bases. CDR3 DNA sequence: TGTGCCAGCAGTGGGACTAGCGGGGAGACCCAGTACTTC. Its translation is CASSGTSGETQYF.